The 15 T cell receptor beta chains below were found in one sample sequenced in a study of blood T cell repertoires in COVID-19. Here immunoSEQ multiplex PCR was the method, and the copy in TCRdb shows in-frame clones only, minus some. The table includes fewer than 200,000 clones, around 90% detected once. Sequencing was performed on peripheral blood. These receptors were collected from a man between 18 and 35 years old with COVID-19, enrolled during active disease.

J is TRBJ2-4 and V is TRBV7-2; D may be TRBD1 (6 bases). V lost 4 bases, J lost 3 bases, and 10 bases lay in between. Germline lookup yields CDR1 SGHTA and CDR2 FQGNSA. The CDR3 has 14 residues. The CDR3 nucleotides read TGTGCCAGCAGCTGGACAGAGTACAAAAACATTCAGTACTTC. The encoded protein is CASSWTEYKNIQYF.

This chain links TRBV24-1 with TRBJ2-7; 8 nucleotides agree with TRBD1. This CDR3 contains 12 residues. Germline CDR1 is KGHDR and CDR2 is SFDVKD. Losses at the gene ends were 6 bases for V and 6 bases for J; bases not matched to a gene: 3. CDR3 sequence reads: CATSHRGSEQYF. The CDR3 nucleotides are TGTGCCACCAGTCACAGGGGGAGCGAGCAGTACTTC.

This clone was observed a single time. V is TRBV5-5 and J is TRBJ1-2; 7 bases agree with TRBD1. Trimming cost V 0 bases and J 8 bases; bases outside gene matches: 4. Germline values: CDR1 SGHKS, CDR2 YYEKEE (reference sequence). The CDR3 spans 13 residues. The CDR3 sequence: CASSLEGAQGYTF. DNA of the CDR3: TGTGCCAGCAGCTTGGAGGGGGCGCAAGGCTACACCTTC.

V usage is TRBV12-3 or TRBV12-4 and J usage is TRBJ1-1; D gene uncertain. CDR3 length equals 11 residues. V lost 7 bases, J lost 8 bases, and 11 bases lay in between. In DNA form, the CDR3 reads TGTGCCAGCACCCGGACTGGGGAAGCTTTCTTT. Protein: CASTRTGEAFF.

The chain has TRBV11-2 and TRBJ1-2; 9 nucleotides agree with TRBD1. The germline gives CDR1 SGHAT, CDR2 FQNNGV. The CDR3 is 14 amino acids. J was trimmed by 5 bases and V by 5 bases; bases with no gene match: 6. The CDR3 nucleotides read TGTGCCAGCAGCCCAGACAGGGGGAATTATGGCTACACCTTC. Translated: CASSPDRGNYGYTF.

CDR3 bases: TGTGCCAGCTCCCTACCTACAGGATTCTATGGCTACACCTTC. Its protein is CASSLPTGFYGYTF. The chain employs TRBV7-9 and TRBJ1-2; the D gene is possibly TRBD1 (5 bases). The V end lost 8 bases, the J end lost 4 bases, and 17 bases lay between the germline ends. CDR3 length equals 14 residues. Looked up from germline, CDR1 is SEHNR and CDR2 is FQNEAQ (reference sequence).

The chain carries TRBV6-5 and TRBJ2-7, with D possibly TRBD1 on 6 matching bases. Between the trimmed V and J ends, which lost 0 bases and 1 base, there was a span of 10 bases. Germline CDR1 MNHEY, CDR2 SVGAGI. The CDR3 covers 15 residues. CDR3 nucleotide sequence: TGTGCCAGCAGTTACTCGATCCAGGGGTCCTACGAGCAGTACTTC. Its translation: CASSYSIQGSYEQYF.

The rearrangement links TRBV4-1 to TRBJ1-1; 8 nucleotides agree with TRBD1. This CDR3 contains 15 residues. Germline assignment: CDR1 MGHRA and CDR2 YSYEKL. The V gene end was trimmed by 3 bases and the J gene end by 0 bases; junction bases not matched to a gene: 3. This chain's CDR3 is CASSHGGQVNTEAFF. In nucleotides, the CDR3 is TGCGCCAGCAGCCACGGGGGACAGGTGAACACTGAAGCTTTCTTT.

This chain links TRBV10-3 with TRBJ2-3, with TRBD2 as a possible D gene (5 bases). Trimming pared 3 bases from V and 4 bases from J, leaving 8 bases between. This CDR3 comprises 13 residues. Per the germline V gene, CDR1 is ENHRY and CDR2 is SYGVKD. The CDR3 is CAISETRSDTQYF. The CDR3 nucleotides are TGTGCCATCAGTGAAACTAGATCAGATACGCAGTATTTT.

The gene calls are TRBV3-1 (or the pseudogene TRBV3-2) and TRBJ2-1; tentatively, D is TRBD2 (5 bases). Germline loops: CDR1 LGHDT, CDR2 YNNKEL (reference sequence). V lost 1 base to trimming and J lost 9 bases, with 16 bases between them. The length of the CDR3 is 15 residues. CDR3 coding DNA: TGTGCCAGCAGCCAAGCCCCGGGATCCCTTAGTGAGCAGTTCTTC. It is translated as CASSQAPGSLSEQFF.

The chain combines TRBV18 with TRBJ2-3; 8 bases are shared with TRBD2. Germline V gene lookup returns CDR1 KGHSH and CDR2 LQKENI. Trimming removed 6 bases from V and 6 bases from J; junction bases left unmatched: 8. The CDR3 runs to 14 residues. CDR3 sequence (DNA): TGTGCCAGCTCCCTCGGGACTAGTCTGGATACGCAGTATTTT. Its protein is CASSLGTSLDTQYF.

The rearrangement uses TRBV19 and TRBJ1-2, with 8 bases aligning to TRBD1. Germline-derived CDR1 and CDR2 are LNHDA and SQIVND (reference sequence). J gave up 0 bases and V 5 bases, and 14 bases lay outside the gene matches. CDR3 size: 18 residues. The CDR3 DNA sequence: TGTGCCAGTAGTTATGGCGGGACAGGAACTCGTGCTAACTATGGCTACACCTTC. It translates to CASSYGGTGTRANYGYTF.

The CDR3 bases are TGTGCCAGCAGTTACTCGGACAGGGGCATCGAGCAGTACTTC. Protein sequence: CASSYSDRGIEQYF. The V call is TRBV6-2 or TRBV6-3, the J call TRBJ2-7; TRBD1 matches 9 bases. The germline CDR1 and CDR2 sequences are MNHEY and SVGEGT. V dropped 0 bases and J dropped 6; count of bases not matched to a gene: 3. The CDR3 extends over 14 amino acids.

The chain links TRBV30 to TRBJ2-2; D is possibly TRBD2 (6 bases). The V gene's germline CDR1 is GTSNPN and CDR2 SVGIG (reference sequence). Trimming took off 0 bases at V and 6 bases at J, with 14 bases between the two ends. This CDR3 has 15 residues. In DNA, the CDR3 is TGTGCCTGGAGTGTGGTGAGCGGGCCCTCCGGGGAGCTGTTTTTT. Translation: CAWSVVSGPSGELFF.

The CDR3 sequence is CAIGEGSGSYGYTF. CDR3 DNA: TGTGCCATCGGGGAGGGCTCCGGCTCCTATGGCTACACCTTC. The V and J genes are TRBV10-3 and TRBJ1-2, with D unclear. This CDR3 has 14 amino acids. Trimming shortened V by 8 bases and J by 4 bases, and 17 bases separated the two germline ends. Germline V gene data show CDR1 as ENHRY and CDR2 as SYGVKD.